This record looks at one T cell receptor beta chain sequence and its context. The data stem from a study of CD8 T cells in Susac syndrome. This CDR3 region has 16 residues. V was clipped by 5 bases and J by 7 bases; unmatched bases: 17. Germline values: CDR1 MDHEN, CDR2 SYDVKM. The RNA input was about 0.5 to 1 ug, and it was reverse transcribed with random hexamers. TCRdb redid the calling of the immunoSEQ multiplex PCR reads with MiXCR, one entry per CDR3 protein. The sample has 120,000 or so distinct CDR3 sequences; around 94% are singletons. Sequencing used CD8+ T cells from PBMCs. The TCR sequence derives from a human donor with Susac syndrome. The chain links TRBV28 to TRBJ2-7, with 7 nucleotides matching TRBD1. CDR3 protein: CASSTTEGQGVMEQYF. The CDR3 coding sequence is TGTGCCAGCAGTACAACTGAGGGCCAGGGGGTAATGGAGCAGTACTTC.